Listed below are T cell receptor beta chains from one sample, sequenced in a study of human T cells and chemical hapten exposure. From the RACE reads, TCRdb called clonotypes with MiXCR, one entry per CDR3 protein. Of some 84,000 distinct CDR3 sequences listed, 10% were seen once; the top ten hold around 4.7%. Sample: whole blood, taken in connection with sensitization to the hapten diphenylcyclopropenone (DPC). The receptor set was obtained from a woman aged 45-65 years with alopecia areata. Some clones in this sample may be carry-over from other donors' samples. Each CDR3 is given without its conserved first and last residue.

v_call cdr3_aa
TRBV7-2 ASSFSPNQPQH
TRBV19 ATHSGGWGEQF
TRBV11-2 ASSFVGVRDEQY
TRBV5-5 ASSFRGDPKNIQY
TRBV5-1 ASSLAASGSNTGELF
TRBV2 ASSAVAGHYEQY
TRBV28 ASNRGQSGANVLT
TRBV5-1 ASSSADTEAF
TRBV24-1 ATSSGPEETQY
TRBV7-9 ASSPQRESTGELF
TRBV29-1 SVVRAGDSNYEQY
TRBV30 AWTKAGGPSGANVLT
TRBV29-1 SVQQGSSYEQY
TRBV20-1 SALPSSARYNEQF
TRBV10-3 AISGQGQAAYEQY
TRBV2 ASTSKTTLAGYSSYNEQF
TRBV9 ASSVVEGMVAF
TRBV29-1 SPGGSQETQY
TRBV5-4 ASSPGLTYGYT
TRBV7-2 ASAGSNSPLH
TRBV20-1 SAAKGFPADTQY
TRBV6-1 ASSLPPQPQH
TRBV29-1 SVVGTTFSGANVLT